This T cell receptor (beta chain) is drawn from a study of prognosis after radiotherapy for stage I lung cancer. Study background: Enrolled patients were those with stage I non-small cell lung cancer, a group that was recruited between 2018 and January 2019. Study-wide results and limits: Gene usage, both TRBV and TRBJ, reportedly differed between patients with metastases and patients without them.

Per germline, CDR1 MRHNA and CDR2 SNTAGT. Trimming at V came to 8 bases and at J to 0 bases, leaving 18 bases not matched to a gene. The CDR3 has 19 residues. This clonotype was seen ten or more times. Its antigen remains unidentified. Researchers used two-round multiplex PCR to amplify TCR beta CDR3 starting from genomic DNA. Every TRBV and TRBJ gene had its own specific primer in first-round PCR. TCRdb passed the multiplex PCR reads through MiXCR, listing each CDR3 protein once. Counted here are 59,000 or so distinct CDR3 sequences, about a quarter occurring once; the ten biggest clones make up around 8%. Assessment by CT and PET/CT found all patients node-negative, and none had prior chemotherapy, radiotherapy or other malignancies. A draw of around 6 milliliters of peripheral blood took place at each of two time points.

The sequence was collected from a donor at least 50 years old with non-small cell lung cancer. The source was PBMCs, collected before or after stereotactic body radiation therapy (not recorded which). The rearrangement uses TRBV6-4 and TRBJ2-1; TRBD2 matches 8 bases. The CDR3 nucleotides are TGTGCCAGCTTCAGGGGTGAGACTAGCGAGACCCTCTCCTACAATGAGCAGTTCTTC. This codes for CASFRGETSETLSYNEQFF.